The rows below give T cell receptor beta chains drawn from one sample of a study of T-cell memory formation after mild COVID-19. TCRdb re-derived calls from the 5' RACE reads in MiXCR, one entry per CDR3 protein. The sample lists about 470,000 distinct CDR3 sequences, roughly 25% seen once, with 12% in the top ten. Sequencing was done on a sample of PBMCs or a T cell subset sorted from them (not recorded which). The origin of the receptors is an adult woman who had mild COVID-19 (a few samples of this study predate the infection). Cell type and time point are not known. Each CDR3 is given with its conserved first and last residue. Fields, in order: D gene, V gene, CDR3 length, CDR3 protein. The D gene is left open where the match is weak.

TRBD1 | TRBV6-2/TRBV6-3 | 14 | CASSPAARQGVPFF
NA | TRBV7-8 | 17 | CASSLALGRASNTEAFF
NA | TRBV18 | 11 | CASSPKDEQYF
NA | TRBV29-1 | 12 | CSVFLSSYEQYF
NA | TRBV27 | 15 | CASSLISSGANVLTF
TRBD2 | TRBV7-2 | 15 | CASSWTSGPRDTQYF
TRBD2 | TRBV13 | 15 | CASSSIAGSQETQYF
NA | TRBV20-1 | 13 | CSASVNGRGEQFF
TRBD1 | TRBV7-9 | 11 | CASSTGTGAFF
NA | TRBV3-1 | 15 | CASSQQVPTNEKLFF
NA | TRBV4-1 | 17 | CASSQARRRSSPGELFF
TRBD2 | TRBV5-1 | 17 | CASSRDGAGGPTDTQYF
NA | TRBV12-3/TRBV12-4 | 15 | CASSFVYGSYNEQFF